The 4 T cell receptor beta chains below all came from one sample that was sequenced in a study of cytomegalovirus exposure and HLA in healthy donors. Both 60 Vbeta primers and 13 Jbeta primers went into the PCR. Some clones are missing from TCRdb's copy, which holds only in-frame ones; the method was immunoSEQ multiplex PCR. Of under 150,000 clones in the sample, around 69% were seen once. The sequenced sample was PBMCs. The receptors stem from a human donor in good health.

The chain has TRBV6-5 and TRBJ1-1, with TRBD1 identical over 7 bases. The germline gives CDR1 MNHEY, CDR2 SVGAGI. This CDR3 comprises 11 residues. J lost 7 bases, V lost 6 bases, and 2 bases had no gene match. DNA of the CDR3: TGTGCCAGCAGCCGACAGGGTGAAGCTTTCTTT. Its protein product is CASSRQGEAFF.

The chain carries TRBV9 and TRBJ1-6, with a possible D match to TRBD1 (5 bases). The CDR3 is made up of 16 amino acids. Germline V gene data show CDR1 as SGDLS and CDR2 as YYNGEE. The germline V and J ends were trimmed by 0 bases and 5 bases, with 12 bases remaining between them. In DNA, the CDR3 is TGTGCCAGCAGCGTAGCGCAGGGCGCCAATAATTCACCCCTCCACTTT. Translated, it gives CASSVAQGANNSPLHF.

The chain recombines TRBV25-1 with TRBJ2-2; TRBD2 is a possible D gene (7 bases). Per the germline V gene, CDR1 is MGHDK and CDR2 is SYGVNS. The CDR3 totals 17 residues. Trimming shortened V by 5 bases and J by 1 base, and 17 bases separated the two germline ends. This CDR3 is CASSYWSRGGNTGELFF. The DNA for the CDR3 is TGTGCCAGCAGTTATTGGTCGAGGGGGGGGAACACCGGGGAGCTGTTTTTT.

The genes are TRBV6-4 and TRBJ1-1; weak D call: TRBD1 (5 bases). Trimming shortened V by 0 bases and J by 3 bases, and 8 bases separated the two germline ends. CDR3 size: 14 residues. From germline, CDR1 is MRHNA and CDR2 SNTAGT. CDR3 residues: CASSDSWGDTEAFF. The CDR3 bases are TGTGCCAGCAGTGACTCATGGGGCGACACTGAAGCTTTCTTT.